This T cell receptor beta chain was recorded in a study of blood T cells in healthy people across ages (dated by TCRdb to about 2015). Background for the entire study: In model experiments, template switching captured about one uniquely barcoded TCR beta cDNA molecule for every two T cells. To track age-related changes in TCR beta repertoire diversity, the study relied on deep sequencing normalized with unique cDNA molecular identifiers. Four age groups were formed from the donors: young (average roughly 15 years), middle-aged (around 40), aged (62) and long-lived (around 80). To avoid experimental bias, donors of different ages were randomly spread across the sequencing lanes. Two additional independent replicas of 1 million unique cDNA reads from the same blood draw were analyzed for two donors (one aged 18 to 30 and one aged 80 or older). Overall study outcomes, separate from this receptor: The percentage of naive T cells measured by flow cytometry correlated strongly with observed TCR beta diversity. Because the CMV infection status of the donors was unknown, age-related changes in expanded clonotypes may potentially have been confounded. Since profiling was done on bulk unsorted PBMCs, naive and antigen-experienced compartments could not be conclusively compared. Observed TCR beta diversity per million T cells fell roughly linearly with age, and a significant reduction was already apparent by age approximately 41. Compared with the aged group, the long-lived group had more naive CD4+ T cells, fewer expanded clones and increased TCR diversity, a pattern suggesting age selection. Estimates of total diversity based on one million sequenced T cells were regarded as lower bounds and as underestimates.

Donors were 39 systemically healthy Caucasian individuals from Russia aged roughly 6 to 90 years. Approximately 10 milliliters of peripheral blood were collected from each donor into EDTA-treated Vacutainer tubes. PBMCs were isolated by Ficoll-Paque density-gradient centrifugation, with at least 6.5 million obtained per sample. Trizol reagent was used to extract total RNA from the PBMCs, yielding at least 6 micrograms per sample. Naive CD45RAhigh/CD27high T cell percentages were measured by flow cytometry on a PBMC aliquot from every donor. Concerning this clonotype: The antigen it binds to is not known. No much larger clone exists at a distance of one base, and base qualities are not known.

V is pruned by 4 bases and J by 6 bases, leaving 9 bases of the junction without a gene match. Reading the germline V gene (reference sequence) gives CDR1 DFQATT and CDR2 SNEGSKA. The CDR3 runs 15 residues from the cysteine to the phenylalanine. Only CDR3 DNA is held: 45 bases, read in frame from base 1. Library prep was done by 5' RACE. TCRdb records Illumina HiSeq 2500 as the sequencer. The second PCR ran for about 6 to 11 cycles and used a J-beta primer mix along with a sample-barcoded 5' primer. Each TCR beta cDNA molecule received a unique molecular identifier from a template-switch 5' adaptor carrying 12 random nucleotides. At least 2.5 million CDR3-containing paired-end reads were obtained from each sample. First-strand cDNA was synthesized from all RNA with the Mint cDNA synthesis kit, primed by a TRBC-specific oligonucleotide. Following uracil-DNA glycosylase treatment, a first 18-cycle PCR with universal primers M1SS and BC2_uni_R was performed on all cDNA. As for the original processing: For normalization, 1 million high-quality reads, each with a distinct molecular identifier, were randomly selected from each sample. Instead of being binned into consensus sequences, reads with shared molecular identifiers were discarded. CDR3 identification, clonotype clustering and error correction used MiTCR with a Q25 quality threshold and the strictest error-elimination algorithm. A nonparametric unseen species model with Euler transformation was used to estimate lower-bound total TCR beta diversity. The public reads were reprocessed in TCRdb via fastp at Q25 and MiXCR, keeping in-frame beta chains. Each CDR3 protein appears once, grouped with its most common genes and DNA. TCRdb, not the original authors, processed these V and J calls. Recorded for this sample are nearly 800,000 distinct CDR3 sequences; roughly 50% of them occurred a single time. The leading ten clones occupy 25% to 30% of the sample.

The receptor chain draws on TRBV20-1 and TRBJ2-1; 10 bases in the junction line up with TRBD2. Sequencing input: blood. This TCR was sampled from a man aged 40-50 years in good health. The CDR3 corresponds to CSATSLAGVFNEQFF. The nucleotides are TGCAGTGCTACATCTCTAGCGGGAGTTTTCAATGAGCAGTTCTTC.